What follows is one T cell receptor (beta chain) and its context. The antigen is unknown. Molecular-barcoded quantitative 5'-RACE produced these TCR beta libraries. One entry per CDR3 protein, called by TCRdb with MiXCR from the 5' RACE reads. The sample lists 200,000 to 250,000 distinct CDR3 sequences, roughly 32% occurring once. The entry originates in a study of CD8 T cells in ankylosing spondylitis. Study-wide findings and caveats: Disease-associated clones were reportedly significantly overrepresented in matched ankylosing spondylitis synovial fluid. Disease-associated clones were CD8+ and fairly uncommon in peripheral blood.

V was pared by 5 bases and J by 4 bases, with 11 bases between. Germline CDR1 and CDR2: DFQATT and SNEGSKA (reference sequence). The CDR3 extends over 12 amino acids. This receptor was taken from a male donor with ankylosing spondylitis or in good health (not recorded which). Sequencing was done on a sample of blood, either unsorted or a sorted T cell fraction (not recorded which). The genes are TRBV20-1 and TRBJ1-1, with unresolved D. DNA for the CDR3: TGCAGTGCTCCCTCGAGTGGCACTGAAGCTTTCTTT. Amino acid sequence: CSAPSSGTEAFF.